This T cell receptor (beta chain) was identified during a study of kidney transplant recipient with SARS-CoV-2 infection. This clonotype was seen repeatedly, ten times or more. The CDR3 has 17 residues. TCRdb reprocessed the reads with MiXCR, giving one entry per CDR3 protein. The sample holds some 220,000 distinct CDR3 sequences, under 35% seen once. Sequencing used a blood sample, obtained at baseline and between days 110 and 120 from a kidney transplant recipient. The clonotype originates from a young adult male patient who had COVID-19 and was a kidney transplant recipient. These T cells may partly come from the graft donor. This chain joins TRBV21-1 and TRBJ2-7. TRBV21-1 is tagged as a pseudogene. CDR3 in amino acids: CASSKGAKVADSYEQYF. The CDR3 DNA reads TGTGCCAGCAGCAAAGGGGCAAAGGTGGCAGATTCCTACGAGCAGTACTTC.